The 29 T cell receptor beta chains given below trace back to one sample, sequenced in a study of blood T cell repertoires in COVID-19. The protocol was immunoSEQ multiplex PCR, while the TCRdb copy is restricted to in-frame clones and leaves out a portion. The sample consists of about 470,000 clones, roughly nine tenths of them appearing once. Sequenced sample: PBMCs or T cells enriched from blood (not recorded which). The origin of the receptors is a woman younger than 30 who had recovered from COVID-19.

The chain has TRBV9 and TRBJ2-3; D remains ambiguous. V was pared by 4 bases and J by 0 bases, with 9 bases between. CDR3 length: 14 amino acids. CDR1 is SGDLS, CDR2 YYNGEE, per germline. The CDR3 sequence is CASSPLPSTDTQYF. The DNA of the CDR3 is TGTGCCAGCAGCCCCCTCCCCAGCACAGATACGCAGTATTTT.

The chain employs TRBV18 and TRBJ2-2; 7 positions agree with TRBD2. The CDR3 runs 16 residues. J gave up 0 bases and V 2 bases, and 3 bases lay outside the gene matches. In germline, CDR1 is KGHSH, CDR2 LQKENI. DNA for the CDR3: TGTGCCAGCTCACCATTTCGGGGGGCGAACACCGGGGAGCTGTTTTTT. Encoded protein: CASSPFRGANTGELFF.

The J gene is TRBJ1-4, the V gene TRBV14; 9 nucleotides align to TRBD1. V was pared by 6 bases and J by 6 bases, with 11 bases of the junction left unmatched. Per the germline V gene, CDR1 is SGHDN and CDR2 is FVKESK. The CDR3 is made up of 16 amino acids. The CDR3 protein is CASSSGTGLWYEKLFF. The CDR3 DNA is TGTGCCAGCAGTTCCGGGACAGGGTTGTGGTATGAAAAACTGTTTTTT.

J is TRBJ2-5 and V is TRBV18; D is unclear. The CDR3 has 11 amino acids. Germline values: CDR1 KGHSH, CDR2 LQKENI. V lost 1 base and J 6 bases, leaving 3 bases between the germline ends. The CDR3 protein is CASSPQQTQYF. The CDR3 nucleotides read TGTGCCAGCTCACCACAGCAGACCCAGTACTTC.

The chain carries TRBV5-1 and TRBJ2-7; maybe TRBD1 (6 bases). The germline gives CDR1 SGHRS, CDR2 YFSETQ. The CDR3 covers 14 residues. V lost 0 bases and J lost 5, with 12 bases in between. The CDR3 region has the DNA TGCGCCAGCAGCTTGGCCGGACAGAGCGACGAGCAGTACTTC. Translating it yields CASSLAGQSDEQYF.

The chain combines TRBV29-1 with TRBJ1-1; 8 bases align to TRBD1. V shed 7 bases and J 3 bases; nucleotides not matched to a gene: 7. The CDR3 totals 13 residues. The germline CDR1 and CDR2 sequences are SQVTM and ANQGSEA. The CDR3 is CSARTGMDTEAFF. For the CDR3, the DNA is TGCAGCGCTAGGACAGGGATGGACACTGAAGCTTTCTTT.

About this clone: The junction does not match germline at one end; this may be a read error. The V gene is TRBV20-1, the J gene TRBJ2-5; D is ambiguous. Germline V gives CDR1 DFQATT, CDR2 SNEGSKA (reference sequence). This CDR3 contains 11 residues. CDR3 protein: CSARAREAQYF. The DNA for the CDR3 is TGCAGTGCGCGAGCTCGAGAGGCCCAGTACTTC.

The count of this clone is one. The chain is built from TRBV5-4 and TRBJ1-3; 7 positions agree with TRBD1. The CDR3 totals 14 residues. Germline loops: CDR1 SGHNT, CDR2 YYREEE (reference sequence). V lost 4 bases, J lost 4 bases, and 5 bases stayed unmatched. CDR3 nucleotide sequence: TGTGCCAGCAGCGTACAGGGGTTGGGAAACACCATATATTTT. It yields the protein CASSVQGLGNTIYF.

The chain uses TRBV2 and TRBJ2-1; TRBD1 matches 10 bases. The CDR3 totals 14 residues. CDR1 is SNHLY, CDR2 FYNNEI, per germline. V was pared by 7 bases and J by 5 bases, with 5 bases of the junction left unmatched. The CDR3 reads CASNPGTGDNEQFF. CDR3 DNA sequence: TGTGCCAGCAATCCCGGGACAGGGGACAATGAGCAGTTCTTC.

The chain has TRBV2 and TRBJ2-5; D possibly corresponds to TRBD2 (6 bases). The CDR3 runs 12 residues. The germline V gene has CDR1 SNHLY and CDR2 FYNNEI. V was shortened by 8 bases and J by 5 bases, with 12 bases between the two germline ends. The CDR3 sequence: CASGGFRETQYF. DNA of the CDR3: TGTGCCAGCGGGGGGTTTCGGGAGACCCAGTACTTC.

The rearrangement uses TRBV19 and TRBJ2-3; 12 bases match TRBD1. After removal of 6 bases from V and 3 bases from J, the junction contained 10 bases not matched to a gene. The V gene's germline CDR1 is LNHDA and CDR2 SQIVND (reference sequence). This CDR3 region has 17 residues. CDR3 DNA sequence: TGTGCCAGTAGCCCCTCCGGGACAGGGGGCATGACAGATACGCAGTATTTT. This encodes CASSPSGTGGMTDTQYF.

This chain joins TRBV29-1 and TRBJ2-3; 14 positions agree with TRBD2. CDR1 is SQVTM and CDR2 is ANQGSEA in the germline V gene. The V segment lost 1 base and the J segment 6 bases; nucleotides outside the gene matches: 3. This CDR3 spans 15 amino acids. The CDR3: CSVEGTSGGLDTQYF. The DNA for the CDR3 is TGCAGCGTTGAAGGGACTAGCGGGGGGCTGGATACGCAGTATTTT.

The J gene is TRBJ1-4, the V gene TRBV30; perhaps TRBD1 as D (6 bases). The CDR3 extends over 18 amino acids. The germline V and J ends were trimmed by 4 bases and 0 bases, with 21 bases remaining between them. Germline V lookup: CDR1 GTSNPN, CDR2 SVGIG (reference sequence). CDR3 sequence (DNA): TGTGCCTGGACCTTTGGGGGCACGGCAAGGGCAACTAATGAAAAACTGTTTTTT. Translation: CAWTFGGTARATNEKLFF.

The V and J genes are TRBV3-1 (or the pseudogene TRBV3-2) and TRBJ2-1, with D perhaps TRBD1 (6 bases). Germline V CDR1 and CDR2: LGHDT, YNNKEL (reference sequence). V shed 0 bases and J shed 7 bases, with 19 bases lying between them. This CDR3 spans 17 amino acids. As DNA, the CDR3 is TGTGCCAGCAGCCAAGAGGGAACAGGGCTACCTCTTAATGAGCAGTTCTTC. Protein product: CASSQEGTGLPLNEQFF.

The chain links TRBV10-3 to TRBJ1-2; no clear D gene. CDR3 length: 16 amino acids. CDR1 is ENHRY, CDR2 SYGVKD, per germline. V was pared by 4 bases and J by 0 bases, with 15 bases between. The chain's CDR3 is CAISGTGQLPNYGYTF. For the CDR3, the DNA is TGTGCCATCAGTGGTACTGGGCAGCTGCCTAACTATGGCTACACCTTC.

The chain links TRBV28 to TRBJ1-1, with D uncertain. Trimming removed 7 bases from V and 0 bases from J, with 15 bases in between. Germline CDR1 and CDR2: MDHEN and SYDVKM. The CDR3 is 15 amino acids. This CDR3 is CASTTPGAVNTEAFF. DNA of the CDR3: TGTGCCAGCACCACTCCGGGTGCGGTGAACACTGAAGCTTTCTTT. The entire variable domain, with the rest obtained from reference TRBV28 and TRBJ1-1, is as follows: DVKVTQSSRYLVKRTGEKVFLECVQDMDHENMFWYRQDPGLGLRLIYFSYDVKMKEKGDIPEGYSVSREKKERFSLILESASTNQTSMYLCASTTPGAVNTEAFFGQGTRLTVV.

The chain recombines TRBV27 with TRBJ2-7; possible D gene TRBD1, 6 bases. Germline assignment: CDR1 MNHEY and CDR2 SMNVEV (reference sequence). The V and J ends lost 6 bases and 4 bases respectively, with 16 bases between them. The CDR3 runs 14 residues. The CDR3 region is CASRVQGQGYEQYF. Written as DNA, the CDR3 is TGTGCCAGCAGGGTACAGGGCCAGGGATACGAGCAGTACTTC.

V gene TRBV5-1 combines with J gene TRBJ1-6; D remains unclear. This CDR3 is built from 16 residues. Trimming left V 0 bases short and J 0 bases short, with 7 bases between. Germline V gives CDR1 SGHRS, CDR2 YFSETQ. This CDR3 reads CASSLELSSYNSPLHF. Here the CDR3 DNA reads TGCGCCAGCAGCTTGGAACTTAGCTCCTATAATTCACCCCTCCACTTT.

The genes are TRBV5-6 and TRBJ2-3, with TRBD1 matching over 9 bases. V lost 1 base, J lost 4 bases, and 7 bases stayed unmatched. There are 16 residues in the CDR3. The germline CDR1 and CDR2 sequences are SGHDT and YYEEEE. CDR3 region: CASSLSNRGQSDTQYF. In DNA form, the CDR3 reads TGTGCCAGCAGCTTGAGTAACAGGGGGCAGTCAGATACGCAGTATTTT.

V is TRBV29-1 and J is TRBJ2-5, with 9 bases identical to TRBD2. Germline CDR1 reads SQVTM; CDR2 reads ANQGSEA. Losses at the gene ends were 7 bases for V and 5 bases for J; bases not matched to a gene: 17. There are 16 residues in the CDR3. The DNA of the CDR3 is TGCAGCGCCCTCGGGTCTAGCGGGGAGTTAGGGGAGACCCAGTACTTC. Translating it yields CSALGSSGELGETQYF. The full variable domain, in which reference TRBV29-1 and TRBJ2-5 provide the parts outside the CDR3, is SAVISQKPSRDICQRGTSLTIQCQVDSQVTMMFWYRQQPGQSLTLIATANQGSEATYESGFVIDKFPISRPNLTFSTLTVSNMSPEDSSIYLCSALGSSGELGETQYFGPGTRLLVL.

The rearrangement uses TRBV28 and TRBJ2-1; a weak D match, TRBD2 (6 bases). The CDR3 has 14 residues. Germline lookup yields CDR1 MDHEN and CDR2 SYDVKM. Trimming took 3 bases from V and 9 from J, leaving 15 bases between them. The CDR3 loop is CASSFIGGTGEQFF. In DNA form, the CDR3 reads TGTGCCAGCAGTTTTATCGGGGGAACTGGTGAGCAGTTCTTC.

This rearrangement joins TRBV4-1 to TRBJ1-6, with no clear D. CDR1 is MGHRA, CDR2 YSYEKL, per germline. The CDR3 has 16 amino acids. Trimming pared 1 base from V and 4 bases from J, leaving 11 bases between. The CDR3 nucleotides are TGCGCCAGCAGCCAAGGGCGAGGTTCTTATAATTCACCCCTCCACTTT. Protein sequence: CASSQGRGSYNSPLHF.

The chain uses TRBV18 and TRBJ1-5, with D unresolved. Looked up from germline, CDR1 is KGHSH and CDR2 is LQKENI. The germline V and J ends were trimmed by 3 bases and 7 bases, with 13 bases remaining between them. This CDR3 contains 14 residues. The CDR3 DNA is TGTGCCAGCTCACCTAACGGAGGGCCCCAGCCCCAGCATTTT. It is translated as CASSPNGGPQPQHF.

The chain recombines TRBV19 with TRBJ1-5, with D perhaps TRBD1 (5 bases). V gave up 10 bases and J gave up 2 bases, with 18 bases separating them. Germline V gives CDR1 LNHDA, CDR2 SQIVND (reference sequence). The CDR3 has 15 residues. The CDR3 DNA follows: TGTGCCACCCGGGGGGGGACCCTTCGCAATCAGCCCCAGCATTTT. As protein: CATRGGTLRNQPQHF.

The V gene is TRBV5-4, the J gene TRBJ2-7, with 7 positions matching TRBD2. From germline, CDR1 is SGHNT and CDR2 YYREEE (reference sequence). This CDR3 comprises 16 residues. V lost 4 bases to trimming and J lost 2 bases; unmatched junction nucleotides: 12. The CDR3 DNA sequence: TGTGCCAGCAGCCTCCCGGCAAGCGGGGTTACCTACGAGCAGTACTTC. This codes for CASSLPASGVTYEQYF.

This rearrangement joins TRBV6-5 to TRBJ1-4; 8 nucleotides align to TRBD1. V gave up 6 bases and J gave up 7 bases; unmatched junction bases: 10. Germline V gene lookup returns CDR1 MNHEY and CDR2 SVGAGI. The CDR3 spans 15 residues. The CDR3 spells CASSLLATGGEKLFF. CDR3 sequence (DNA): TGTGCCAGCAGCCTACTCGCTACAGGGGGTGAAAAACTGTTTTTT.

The chain has TRBV2 and TRBJ2-2; 13 positions agree with TRBD2. Germline V gives CDR1 SNHLY, CDR2 FYNNEI. J gave up 1 base and V 5 bases, and 1 base lay outside the gene matches. The CDR3 runs to 16 residues. DNA for the CDR3: TGTGCCAGCAGTCGACTAGCGGGGGGGAACACCGGGGAGCTGTTTTTT. Encoded protein: CASSRLAGGNTGELFF.

The chain uses TRBV5-1 and TRBJ2-7, with D perhaps matching TRBD1 (5 bases). The V gene's germline CDR1 is SGHRS and CDR2 YFSETQ. Trimming took 3 bases from V and 2 from J, leaving 6 bases between them. The CDR3 runs 12 residues. The DNA for the CDR3 is TGCGCCAGCAGCTCAGGGACCTACGAGCAGTACTTC. Translating gives CASSSGTYEQYF.

This clone was counted only a few times. The chain recombines TRBV9 with TRBJ1-3, with 10 bases aligning to TRBD1. Losses at the gene ends were 0 bases for V and 7 bases for J; bases not matched to a gene: 10. CDR3 length: 17 amino acids. Germline V CDR1 and CDR2: SGDLS, YYNGEE. The CDR3: CASSVVGTGVLGNTIYF. The DNA of the CDR3 is TGTGCCAGCAGCGTAGTAGGGACAGGGGTGTTGGGGAACACCATATATTTT.